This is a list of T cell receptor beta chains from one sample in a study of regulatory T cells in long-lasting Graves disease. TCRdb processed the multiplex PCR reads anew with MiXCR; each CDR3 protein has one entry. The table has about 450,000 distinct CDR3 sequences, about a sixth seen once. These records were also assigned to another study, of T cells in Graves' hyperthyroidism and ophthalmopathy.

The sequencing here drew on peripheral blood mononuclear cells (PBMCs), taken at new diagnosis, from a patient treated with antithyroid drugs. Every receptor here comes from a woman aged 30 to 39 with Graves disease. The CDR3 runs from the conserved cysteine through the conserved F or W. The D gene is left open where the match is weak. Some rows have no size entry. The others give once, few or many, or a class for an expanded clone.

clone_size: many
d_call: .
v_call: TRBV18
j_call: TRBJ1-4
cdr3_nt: TGTGCCAGCTCACCGAACAAGGAATATAATGAAAAACTGTTTTTT
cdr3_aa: CASSPNKEYNEKLFF

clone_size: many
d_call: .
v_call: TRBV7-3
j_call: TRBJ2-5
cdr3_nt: TGTGCCAGCAGCGTCGGGACCCAACAAGAGACCCAGTACTTC
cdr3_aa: CASSVGTQQETQYF

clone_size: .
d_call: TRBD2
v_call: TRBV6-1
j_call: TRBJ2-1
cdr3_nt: TGTGCCAGCAGTAAGACTAGCGGGAGGGTCAATGAGCAGTTCTTC
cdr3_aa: CASSKTSGRVNEQFF

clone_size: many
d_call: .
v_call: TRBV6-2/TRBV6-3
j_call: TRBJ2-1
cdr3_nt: TGTGCCAGCAGTGGACAAAATGAGCAGTTCTTC
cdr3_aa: CASSGQNEQFF

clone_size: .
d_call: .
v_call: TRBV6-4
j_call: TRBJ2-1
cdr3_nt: TGTGCCAGCAGCTTAGACACAAACAATGAGCAGTTCTTC
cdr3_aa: CASSLDTNNEQFF

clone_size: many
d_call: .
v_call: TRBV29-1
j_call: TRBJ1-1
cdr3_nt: TGCAGCGTTGTCGGGGTGGGTGCTGAAGCTTTCTTT
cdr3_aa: CSVVGVGAEAFF

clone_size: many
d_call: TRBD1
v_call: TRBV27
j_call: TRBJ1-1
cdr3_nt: TGTGCCAGCAGTTCCCAGGGGGGCTCTGAAGCTTTCTTT
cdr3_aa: CASSSQGGSEAFF

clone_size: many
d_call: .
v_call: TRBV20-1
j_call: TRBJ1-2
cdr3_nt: TGCAGTGCTAGATCTAAATCGGGGTACAGGGAGGGAGAAGGCTACACCTTC
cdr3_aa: CSARSKSGYREGEGYTF

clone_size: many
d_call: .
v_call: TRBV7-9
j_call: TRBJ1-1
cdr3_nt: TGTGCCAGCAGCCCTGGACAGCTGAACACTGAAGCTTTCTTT
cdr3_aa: CASSPGQLNTEAFF

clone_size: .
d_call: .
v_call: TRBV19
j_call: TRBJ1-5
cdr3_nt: TGTGCCAGTAGTATCAGAGGGGGGGAAAAGCCCCAGCATTTT
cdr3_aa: CASSIRGGEKPQHF